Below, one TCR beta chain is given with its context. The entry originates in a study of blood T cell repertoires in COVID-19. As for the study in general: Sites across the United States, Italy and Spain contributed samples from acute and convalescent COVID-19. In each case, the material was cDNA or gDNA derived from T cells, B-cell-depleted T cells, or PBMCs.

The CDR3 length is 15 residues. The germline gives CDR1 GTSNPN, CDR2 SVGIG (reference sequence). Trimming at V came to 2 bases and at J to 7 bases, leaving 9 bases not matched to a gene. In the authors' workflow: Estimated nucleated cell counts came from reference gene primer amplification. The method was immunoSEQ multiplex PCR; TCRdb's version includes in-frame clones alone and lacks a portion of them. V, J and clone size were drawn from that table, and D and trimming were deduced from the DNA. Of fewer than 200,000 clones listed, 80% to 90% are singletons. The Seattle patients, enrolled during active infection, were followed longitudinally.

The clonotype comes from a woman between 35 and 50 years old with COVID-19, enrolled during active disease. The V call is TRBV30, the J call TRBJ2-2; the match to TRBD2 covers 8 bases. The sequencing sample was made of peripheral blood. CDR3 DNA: TGTGCCTGGAGTATCCCGGGACTAGATTTCGGGGAGCTGTTTTTT. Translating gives CAWSIPGLDFGELFF.